This TCR beta chain was identified in a study of blood T cell repertoires in COVID-19. The overall study: PBMCs, B-cell-depleted T cells, or T cells were the source of the cDNA or gDNA that made up the material.

V lost 7 bases to trimming and J lost 4 bases; unmatched junction nucleotides: 10. From germline, CDR1 is MNHEY and CDR2 SVGAGI. This CDR3 comprises 15 residues. Method: immunoSEQ multiplex PCR; TCRdb's copy keeps in-frame clones and lacks some. In the table there are roughly 80,000 clones, about 87% of which are singletons. In this sample, this clone turned up a few times. The sequence was obtained from a man between 50 and 59 years old with active COVID-19. This chain joins TRBV6-5 and TRBJ2-7; 10 bases align to TRBD1. Sequenced sample: peripheral blood. DNA of the CDR3: TGTGCCAGCACCGTTTCCGGGACAGGGGTATACGAGCAGTACTTC. It codes for CASTVSGTGVYEQYF.